The 7 T cell receptor beta chains given below trace back to one sample, sequenced in a study of spatial heterogeneity in lung cancer. TCRdb re-called the 5' RACE reads with MiXCR, one entry per CDR3 protein. The data hold several thousand distinct CDR3 sequences, with under 25% observed a single time. The time point: sample taken at primary tumor resection. No cell sorting; template was whole RNA from tumor, lung tissue or PBMC. Source: PBMCs, taken at surgery. The source is a female donor with early-stage non-small cell lung cancer.

This clonotype came up a few times. The V gene is TRBV6-2 or TRBV6-3, the J gene TRBJ2-7; D call uncertain. From germline, CDR1 is MNHEY and CDR2 SVGEGT. Trimming took 3 bases from V and 1 from J, leaving 10 bases between them. The CDR3 has 14 residues. The CDR3 DNA reads TGTGCCAGCAGTTATCTTAGAACTTCCTACGAGCAGTACGTC. Protein product: CASSYLRTSYEQYV.

V gene TRBV29-1 combines with J gene TRBJ1-1, with a weak D call TRBD1 (6 bases). Trimming took 2 bases from V and 8 from J, leaving 12 bases between them. Germline CDR1 SQVTM, CDR2 ANQGSEA. The CDR3 is 12 residues long. This chain's CDR3 is CSVERGGVEAFF. The CDR3, as DNA: TGCAGCGTTGAACGAGGGGGTGTGGAAGCTTTCTTT.

The chain is built from TRBV12-3 or TRBV12-4 and TRBJ1-3; 7 bases fit TRBD1. The CDR3 has 15 residues. V trimming: 4 bases; J trimming: 2 bases; junction bases outside the gene matches: 5. As DNA, the CDR3 is TGTGCCAGCAGTTCCATGACAGGGACTGGAAACACCATATATTTT. Protein sequence: CASSSMTGTGNTIYF.

This chain connects TRBV6-1 to TRBJ2-1; 8 bases fit TRBD1. Trimming cost V 7 bases and J 7 bases; bases outside gene matches: 12. This CDR3 has 15 amino acids. The germline V gene has CDR1 MNHNS and CDR2 SASEGT. CDR3 sequence (DNA): TGTGCCAGCATTGCAGGACAGGGATTAGGAAATGAGCAGTTCTTC. Translation gives CASIAGQGLGNEQFF.

By sample share, this clonotype is medium-sized (0.01 to 0.1%). The V gene is TRBV9, the J gene TRBJ2-2; D gene unclear. The CDR3 spans 15 residues. Trimming pared 3 bases from V and 0 bases from J, leaving 9 bases between. Germline-derived CDR1 and CDR2 are SGDLS and YYNGEE. DNA for the CDR3: TGTGCCAGCAGCGATAGGACGACGAACACCGGGGAGCTGTTTTTT. As protein: CASSDRTTNTGELFF.

V is TRBV20-1 and J is TRBJ1-5, with a weak D call TRBD1 (5 bases). CDR1 and CDR2 (germline): DFQATT, SNEGSKA (reference sequence). CDR3 length equals 16 residues. The V end lost 6 bases, the J end lost 0 bases, and 18 bases lay between the germline ends. The CDR3 protein is CSAIKGRGYSNQPQHF. The CDR3 coding sequence is TGCAGTGCCATCAAGGGGCGGGGTTATAGCAATCAGCCCCAGCATTTT.

By proportion, this clonotype is medium-sized. The CDR3: CASRCSPNPYVFVPDSSYEQYV. The CDR3 DNA reads TGTGCAAGTCGCTGTAGCCCGAACCCTTATGTTTTCGTACCAGACAGCTCCTACGAGCAGTACGTC. The rearrangement uses TRBV12-2 and TRBJ2-7. TRBV12-2 is labeled a pseudogene. CDR3 length equals 22 residues.